The next 18 T cell receptor beta chains were all read from a single sample in a study of cytomegalovirus exposure and HLA in healthy donors. Primers: 60 Vbeta forward and 13 Jbeta reverse. TCRdb's table, derived via immunoSEQ multiplex PCR, lists solely in-frame clones and lacks some. Here the sample spans 90,000 or so clones, roughly 60% being singletons. Material: PBMCs. Receptors were obtained from a boy aged 10-17 years in good health and CMV-seropositive.

This chain links TRBV12-5 with TRBJ2-2, with TRBD1 identical over 8 bases. V shed 2 bases and J 6 bases; nucleotides not matched to a gene: 5. The CDR3 runs 15 residues. Germline CDR1 and CDR2: LGHNT and FRNRAP. The DNA of the CDR3 is TGTGCTAGTGGTTTGAGACAGGGGTACGCCGGGGAGCTGTTTTTT. This sequence encodes CASGLRQGYAGELFF.

This chain joins TRBV7-9 and TRBJ2-7, with TRBD2 matching 9 bases. Germline V gene lookup returns CDR1 SEHNR and CDR2 FQNEAQ (reference sequence). The CDR3 is 17 residues long. Unmatched junction bases numbered 14, after V lost 5 bases and J lost 3 bases. The CDR3 is CASSPGFEAGGHYEQYF. The CDR3 bases are TGTGCCAGCAGCCCCGGGTTTGAAGCGGGAGGTCACTACGAGCAGTACTTC.

This sequence joins TRBV12-5 and TRBJ1-5; 8 bases align to TRBD1. Per germline, CDR1 LGHNT and CDR2 FRNRAP. J lost 8 bases, V lost 0 bases, and 15 bases had no gene match. This CDR3 is built from 18 residues. CDR3 protein: CASGLVRGQGWPLEPQHF. The CDR3 DNA reads TGTGCTAGTGGTTTGGTACGTGGACAGGGCTGGCCTCTGGAGCCCCAGCATTTT.

This chain links TRBV6-1 with TRBJ2-4; a weak D match, TRBD1 (6 bases). The CDR3 has 15 amino acids. V was pared by 6 bases and J by 0 bases, with 12 bases between. Germline-derived CDR1 and CDR2 are MNHNS and SASEGT. CDR3 sequence: CASSLGQQAKNIQYF. The CDR3 DNA reads TGTGCCAGCAGCTTGGGACAACAAGCCAAAAACATTCAGTACTTC.

V usage is TRBV7-2 and J usage is TRBJ2-1; 12 bases line up with TRBD2. The CDR3 is 17 amino acids. The germline V gene has CDR1 SGHTA and CDR2 FQGNSA. With 3 bases clipped from V and 7 bases from J, the junction kept 10 bases outside the gene matches. The DNA for the CDR3 is TGTGCCAGCAGCTTCCCCCCTAGCGGGAGGGCCATGAATGAGCAGTTCTTC. This codes for CASSFPPSGRAMNEQFF.

The chain employs TRBV2 and TRBJ2-7; 9 nucleotides line up with TRBD1. The CDR3 spans 15 residues. CDR1 is SNHLY and CDR2 is FYNNEI in the germline V gene. With V trimmed by 3 bases and J by 4 bases, 7 bases remained unmatched. CDR3 in DNA: TGTGCCAGCAGTGAGGCCGGGACAGGGTGGTACGAGCAGTACTTC. Its protein product is CASSEAGTGWYEQYF.

This rearrangement joins TRBV4-1 to TRBJ2-3; TRBD2 matches 8 bases. Trimming at V came to 4 bases and at J to 6 bases, leaving 9 bases not matched to a gene. Germline CDR1 reads MGHRA; CDR2 reads YSYEKL. The CDR3 sequence is 15 residues long. The CDR3 here is CASSLHYRGGDTQYF. CDR3 coding DNA: TGCGCCAGCAGCCTCCACTACCGGGGGGGGGATACGCAGTATTTT.

The chain carries TRBV27 and TRBJ1-1, with a tentative D call TRBD1 (5 bases). V was trimmed by 5 bases and J by 6 bases, leaving 16 bases between them. The CDR3 covers 14 residues. Germline V gene data show CDR1 as MNHEY and CDR2 as SMNVEV (reference sequence). CDR3 DNA: TGTGCCAGCAGTAACCCGGCAGGGCAACCTGAAGCTTTCTTT. Translating it yields CASSNPAGQPEAFF.

The CDR3: CATSRVGGGTEDNQPQHF. For the CDR3, the DNA is TGTGCCACCAGCAGAGTAGGGGGCGGGACGGAGGACAATCAGCCCCAGCATTTT. The chain carries TRBV15 and TRBJ1-5; 7 nucleotides line up with TRBD1. CDR3 length: 18 residues. The V gene's germline CDR1 is LNHNV and CDR2 YYDKDF (reference sequence). V lost 1 base and J lost 3; bases outside the gene matches: 12.

The chain employs TRBV6-4 and TRBJ2-1; D unresolved. V lost 0 bases and J lost 1, with 7 bases in between. Germline lookup yields CDR1 MRHNA and CDR2 SNTAGT. This CDR3 is built from 15 residues. Here the CDR3 DNA reads TGTGCCAGCAGTGACTCAAGCCGTTCCTACAATGAGCAGTTCTTC. Translating gives CASSDSSRSYNEQFF.

The genes are TRBV27 and TRBJ1-4; possible D gene TRBD1, 5 bases. Trimming pared 3 bases from V and 15 bases from J, leaving 20 bases between. This CDR3 contains 14 residues. Germline V gene lookup returns CDR1 MNHEY and CDR2 SMNVEV (reference sequence). The CDR3 coding sequence is TGTGCCAGCAGTTTGCAACGGGACTCCTTCATAATGTTTTTT. It translates to CASSLQRDSFIMFF.

In its sample, this clone was seen once. The J gene is TRBJ1-2, the V gene TRBV2, with D unresolved. The germline gives CDR1 SNHLY, CDR2 FYNNEI. Trimming removed 2 bases at V and 4 bases at J, with 5 bases between. The CDR3 runs to 12 residues. CDR3 DNA sequence: TGTGCCAGCAGTGAACTCTCCTATGGCTACACCTTC. Amino acid sequence: CASSELSYGYTF. Supplemented by reference TRBV2 and TRBJ1-2, the full variable domain reads EPEVTQTPSHQVTQMGQEVILRCVPISNHLYFYWYRQILGQKVEFLVSFYNNEISEKSEIFDDQFSVERPDGSNFTLKIRSTKLEDSAMYFCASSELSYGYTFGSGTRLTVV.

This sequence joins TRBV2 and TRBJ1-5; D is undetermined. Trimming stripped 1 base from V and 3 bases from J, with 7 bases between. CDR3 length equals 14 residues. Germline values: CDR1 SNHLY, CDR2 FYNNEI. The CDR3 here is CASSEGSSNQPQHF. The CDR3 bases are TGTGCCAGCAGTGAAGGAAGCTCCAATCAGCCCCAGCATTTT.

This clone was counted only a few times. J is TRBJ1-2 and V is TRBV7-9; D is perhaps TRBD1 (5 bases). V lost 4 bases, J lost 8 bases, and 23 bases lay in between. Germline loops: CDR1 SEHNR, CDR2 FQNEAQ (reference sequence). CDR3 length: 16 amino acids. CDR3 DNA sequence: TGTGCCAGCAGCTCCCATCAGTCGGACATGACCGGCGGCTACACCTTC. Translating gives CASSSHQSDMTGGYTF.

This chain uses TRBV4-2 with TRBJ1-5; D ambiguous. V gave up 3 bases and J gave up 7 bases, with 19 bases separating them. The CDR3 spans 16 residues. From germline, CDR1 is LGHNA and CDR2 YNFKEQ. The CDR3 protein is CASSHELGLGGQPQHF. Written as DNA, the CDR3 is TGTGCCAGCAGCCATGAATTGGGATTGGGCGGGCAGCCCCAGCATTTT.

This clone was detected only a few times. The genes are TRBV15 and TRBJ1-5; D is undetermined. Between the trimmed V and J ends, which lost 4 bases and 10 bases, there was a span of 23 bases. The CDR3 has 16 residues. Germline V lookup: CDR1 LNHNV, CDR2 YYDKDF (reference sequence). CDR3 region: CATSKATGAGEGPQHF. CDR3 bases: TGTGCCACCAGCAAGGCGACGGGCGCGGGTGAGGGTCCCCAGCATTTT. Combining the CDR3 with reference TRBV15 and TRBJ1-5 gives the whole variable domain DAMVIQNPRYQVTQFGKPVTLSCSQTLNHNVMYWYQQKSSQAPKLLFHYYDKDFNNEADTPDNFQSRRPNTSFCFLDIRSPGLGDTAMYLCATSKATGAGEGPQHFGDGTRLSIL.

The chain carries TRBV6-5 and TRBJ1-1; D is unresolved. V was cut by 8 bases and J by 6 bases, with 16 bases left in between. Germline V gene lookup returns CDR1 MNHEY and CDR2 SVGAGI. This CDR3 spans 13 amino acids. The CDR3 region has the DNA TGTGCCAGCGGCCGGGATAAGAGGGCTGAAGCTTTCTTT. Protein sequence: CASGRDKRAEAFF.

The genes are TRBV7-3 and TRBJ2-2, with D possibly TRBD2 on 5 matching bases. The V end lost 4 bases, the J end lost 7 bases, and 10 bases lay between the germline ends. The germline gives CDR1 SGHTA, CDR2 FQGTGA. There are 13 residues in the CDR3. The CDR3 bases are TGTGCCAGCAGCTCTAGCTGGGGCGGGGAGCTGTTTTTT. Its translation is CASSSSWGGELFF.